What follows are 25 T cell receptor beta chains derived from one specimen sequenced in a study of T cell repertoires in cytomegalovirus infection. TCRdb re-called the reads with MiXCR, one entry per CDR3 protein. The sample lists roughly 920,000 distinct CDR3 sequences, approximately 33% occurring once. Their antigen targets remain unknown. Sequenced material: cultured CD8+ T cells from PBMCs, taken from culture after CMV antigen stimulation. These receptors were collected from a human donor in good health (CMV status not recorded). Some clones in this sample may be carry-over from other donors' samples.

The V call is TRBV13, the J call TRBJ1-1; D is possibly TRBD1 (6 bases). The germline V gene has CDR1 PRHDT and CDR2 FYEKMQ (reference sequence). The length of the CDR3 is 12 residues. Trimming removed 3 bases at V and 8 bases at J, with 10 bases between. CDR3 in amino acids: CASSFGQPEAFF. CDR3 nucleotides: TGTGCCAGCAGCTTCGGACAGCCAGAAGCTTTCTTT. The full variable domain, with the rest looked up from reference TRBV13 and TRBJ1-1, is AAGVIQSPRHLIKEKRETATLKCYPIPRHDTVYWYQQGPGQDPQFLISFYEKMQSDKGSIPDRFSAQQFSDYHSELNMSSLELGDSALYFCASSFGQPEAFFGQGTRLTVV.

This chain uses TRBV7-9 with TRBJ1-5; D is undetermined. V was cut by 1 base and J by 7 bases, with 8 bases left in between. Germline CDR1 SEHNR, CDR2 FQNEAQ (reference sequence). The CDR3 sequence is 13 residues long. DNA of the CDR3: TGTGCCAGCAGCTTAGGCCCTTTCCAGCCCCAGCATTTT. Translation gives CASSLGPFQPQHF.

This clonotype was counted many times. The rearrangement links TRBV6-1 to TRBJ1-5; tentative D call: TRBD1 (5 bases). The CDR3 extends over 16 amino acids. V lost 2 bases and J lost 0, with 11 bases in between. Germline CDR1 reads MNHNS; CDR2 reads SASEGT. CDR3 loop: CASSESQEYSNQPQHF. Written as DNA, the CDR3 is TGTGCCAGCAGTGAATCACAGGAATATAGCAATCAGCCCCAGCATTTT.

The CDR3 nucleotides are TGTGCCAGCAGCTTAATGACTAAGAGGGACACTGAAGCTTTCTTT. Its protein is CASSLMTKRDTEAFF. The genes are TRBV5-4 and TRBJ1-1; D ambiguous. The length of the CDR3 is 15 residues. Germline V gene sequence: CDR1 SGHNT, CDR2 YYREEE (reference sequence). The V gene lost 2 bases and the J gene lost 3 bases, with 14 bases spanning the gap.

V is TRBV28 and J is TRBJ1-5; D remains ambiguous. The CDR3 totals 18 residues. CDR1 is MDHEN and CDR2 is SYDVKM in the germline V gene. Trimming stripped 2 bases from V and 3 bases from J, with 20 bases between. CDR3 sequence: CASSLRVWARTINQPQHF. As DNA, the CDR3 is TGTGCCAGCAGTTTAAGGGTGTGGGCCAGAACTATCAATCAGCCCCAGCATTTT.

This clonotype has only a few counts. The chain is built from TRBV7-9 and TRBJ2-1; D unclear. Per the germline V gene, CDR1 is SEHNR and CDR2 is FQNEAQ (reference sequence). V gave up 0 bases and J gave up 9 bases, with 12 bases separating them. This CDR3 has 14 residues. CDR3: CASSLASGLGEQFF. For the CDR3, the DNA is TGTGCCAGCAGCTTAGCGTCCGGGTTAGGTGAGCAGTTCTTC.

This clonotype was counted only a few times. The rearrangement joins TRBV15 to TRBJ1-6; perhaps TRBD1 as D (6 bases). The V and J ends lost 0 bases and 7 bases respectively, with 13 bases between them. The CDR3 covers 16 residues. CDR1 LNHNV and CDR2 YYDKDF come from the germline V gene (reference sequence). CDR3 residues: CATSRDRQGYNSPLHF. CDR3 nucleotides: TGTGCCACCAGCAGAGACCGCCAGGGGTACAATTCACCCCTCCACTTT.

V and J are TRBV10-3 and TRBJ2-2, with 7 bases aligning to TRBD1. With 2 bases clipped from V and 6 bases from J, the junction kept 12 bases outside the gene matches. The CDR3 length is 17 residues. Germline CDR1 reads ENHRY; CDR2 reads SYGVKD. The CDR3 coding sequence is TGTGCCATCAGTGAGCCTGAAAGGGGGCTTTGGGCCGGGGAGCTGTTTTTT. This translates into CAISEPERGLWAGELFF.

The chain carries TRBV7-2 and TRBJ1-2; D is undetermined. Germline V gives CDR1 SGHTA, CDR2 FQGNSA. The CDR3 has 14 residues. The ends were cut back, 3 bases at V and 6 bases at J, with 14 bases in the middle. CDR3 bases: TGTGCCAGCAGCTTTACCCTCCGGGGTGATGGCTACACCTTC. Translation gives CASSFTLRGDGYTF.

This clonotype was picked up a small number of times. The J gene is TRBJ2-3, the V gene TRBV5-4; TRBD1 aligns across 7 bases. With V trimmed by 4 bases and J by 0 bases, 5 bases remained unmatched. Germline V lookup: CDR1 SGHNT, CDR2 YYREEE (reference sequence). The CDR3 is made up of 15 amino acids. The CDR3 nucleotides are TGTGCCAGCAGCCCCTACAGGGGTAGCACAGATACGCAGTATTTT. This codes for CASSPYRGSTDTQYF. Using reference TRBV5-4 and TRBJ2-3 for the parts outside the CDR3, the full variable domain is ETGVTQSPTHLIKTRGQQVTLRCSSQSGHNTVSWYQQALGQGPQFIFQYYREEENGRGNFPPRFSGLQFPNYSSELNVNALELDDSALYLCASSPYRGSTDTQYFGPGTRLTVL.

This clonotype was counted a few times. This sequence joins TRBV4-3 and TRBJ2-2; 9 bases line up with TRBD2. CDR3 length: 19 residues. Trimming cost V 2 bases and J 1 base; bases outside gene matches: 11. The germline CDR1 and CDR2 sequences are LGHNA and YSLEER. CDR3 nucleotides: TGCGCCAGCAGCCAAAAGTGGCGGGGGGGCCCACAGAACACCGGGGAGCTGTTTTTT. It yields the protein CASSQKWRGGPQNTGELFF.

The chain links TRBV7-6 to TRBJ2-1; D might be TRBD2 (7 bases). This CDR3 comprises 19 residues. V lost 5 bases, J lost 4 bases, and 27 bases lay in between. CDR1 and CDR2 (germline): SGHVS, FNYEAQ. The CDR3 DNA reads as TGTGCCAGCAGCCCGCCCGTTGGGGGGGGCTGGTTGGATTACAATGAGCAGTTCTTC. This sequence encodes CASSPPVGGGWLDYNEQFF.

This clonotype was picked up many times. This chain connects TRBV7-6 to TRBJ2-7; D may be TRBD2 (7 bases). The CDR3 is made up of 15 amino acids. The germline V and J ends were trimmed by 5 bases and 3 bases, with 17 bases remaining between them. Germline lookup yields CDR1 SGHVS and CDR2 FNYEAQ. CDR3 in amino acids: CASSGAGHRGYEQYV. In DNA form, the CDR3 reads TGTGCCAGCAGCGGAGCGGGACACCGGGGCTACGAGCAGTACGTC.

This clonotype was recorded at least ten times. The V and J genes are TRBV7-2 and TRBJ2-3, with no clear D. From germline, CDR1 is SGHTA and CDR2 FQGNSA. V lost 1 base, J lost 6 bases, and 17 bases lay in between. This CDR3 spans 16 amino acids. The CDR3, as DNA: TGTGCCAGCAGCTTAGTAAGGATATTTCCTTCGGATACGCAGTATTTT. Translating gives CASSLVRIFPSDTQYF.

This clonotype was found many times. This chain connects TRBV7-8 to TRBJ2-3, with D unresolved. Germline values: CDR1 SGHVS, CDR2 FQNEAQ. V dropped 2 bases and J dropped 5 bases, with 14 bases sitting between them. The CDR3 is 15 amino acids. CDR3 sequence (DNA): TGTGCCAGCAGCTTAAGCCGCGCTGCCCTAGATACGCAGTATTTT. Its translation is CASSLSRAALDTQYF.

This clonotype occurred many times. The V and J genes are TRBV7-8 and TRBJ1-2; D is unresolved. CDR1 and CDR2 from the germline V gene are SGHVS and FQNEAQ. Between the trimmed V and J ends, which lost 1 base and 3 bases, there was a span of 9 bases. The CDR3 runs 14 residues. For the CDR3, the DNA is TGTGCCAGCAGCTTAGTGGGCCGCGACTATGGCTACACCTTC. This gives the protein CASSLVGRDYGYTF.

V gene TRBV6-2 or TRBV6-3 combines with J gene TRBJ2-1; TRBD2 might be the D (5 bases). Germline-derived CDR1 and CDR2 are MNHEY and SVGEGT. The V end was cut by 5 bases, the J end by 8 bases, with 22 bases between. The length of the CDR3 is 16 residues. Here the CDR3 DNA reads TGTGCCAGCAGTACTCGGACTGTTCCCCCTCTCTATGAGCAGTTCTTC. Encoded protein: CASSTRTVPPLYEQFF.

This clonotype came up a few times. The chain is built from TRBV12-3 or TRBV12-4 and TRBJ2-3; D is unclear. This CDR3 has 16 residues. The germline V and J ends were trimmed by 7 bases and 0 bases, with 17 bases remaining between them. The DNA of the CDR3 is TGTGCCAGCAATGATCTGGGGATCCTTAGCACAGATACGCAGTATTTT. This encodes CASNDLGILSTDTQYF.

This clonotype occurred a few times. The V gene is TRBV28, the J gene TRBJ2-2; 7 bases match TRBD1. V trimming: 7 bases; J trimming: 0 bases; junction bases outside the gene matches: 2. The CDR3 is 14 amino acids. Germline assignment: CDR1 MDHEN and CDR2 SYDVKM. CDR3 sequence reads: CASKDRANTGELFF. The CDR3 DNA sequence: TGTGCCAGCAAAGACAGGGCGAACACCGGGGAGCTGTTTTTT.

The CDR3 nucleotides are TGTGCCAGCAGCGCCCCACCGAGATCGAACACCGGGGAGCTGTTTTTT. Encoded protein: CASSAPPRSNTGELFF. The chain employs TRBV7-9 and TRBJ2-2; D unresolved. This CDR3 is 16 amino acids long. The V and J ends lost 5 bases and 0 bases respectively, with 13 bases between them. From germline, CDR1 is SEHNR and CDR2 FQNEAQ (reference sequence).

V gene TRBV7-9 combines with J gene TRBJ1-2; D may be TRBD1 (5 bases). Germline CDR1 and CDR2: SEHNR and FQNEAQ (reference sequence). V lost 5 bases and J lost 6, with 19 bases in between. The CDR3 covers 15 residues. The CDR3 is CASSLDQGYQDGYTF. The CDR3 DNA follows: TGTGCCAGCAGCCTCGACCAGGGCTATCAGGATGGCTACACCTTC.

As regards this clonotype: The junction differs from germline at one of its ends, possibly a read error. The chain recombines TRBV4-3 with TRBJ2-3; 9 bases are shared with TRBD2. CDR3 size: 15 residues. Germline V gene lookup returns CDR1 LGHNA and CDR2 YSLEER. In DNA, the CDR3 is TGCGTCAGCAGCCCGCCGGGACTAGCAGGAGATACGCAGTATTTT. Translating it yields CVSSPPGLAGDTQYF.

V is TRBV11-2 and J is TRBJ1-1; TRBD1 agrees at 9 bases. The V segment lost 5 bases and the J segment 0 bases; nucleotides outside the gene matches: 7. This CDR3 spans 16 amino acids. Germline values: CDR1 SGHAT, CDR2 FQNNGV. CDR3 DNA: TGTGCCAGCAGCCGATGGGACAGGGAAATGAACACTGAAGCTTTCTTT. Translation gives CASSRWDREMNTEAFF.

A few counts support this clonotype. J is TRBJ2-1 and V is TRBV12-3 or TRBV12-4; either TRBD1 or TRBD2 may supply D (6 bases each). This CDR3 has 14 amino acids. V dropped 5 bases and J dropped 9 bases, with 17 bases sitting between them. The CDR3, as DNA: TGTGCCAGCAGTGTGGGGGGCCGCAGGGGTGAGCAGTTCTTC. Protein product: CASSVGGRRGEQFF.

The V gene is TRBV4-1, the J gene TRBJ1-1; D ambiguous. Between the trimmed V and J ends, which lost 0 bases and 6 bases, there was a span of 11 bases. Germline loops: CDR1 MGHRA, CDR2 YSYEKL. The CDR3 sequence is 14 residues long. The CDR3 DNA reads TGCGCCAGCAGCCAAGAAGGAAGCGGCCCTGAAGCTTTCTTT. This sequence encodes CASSQEGSGPEAFF.